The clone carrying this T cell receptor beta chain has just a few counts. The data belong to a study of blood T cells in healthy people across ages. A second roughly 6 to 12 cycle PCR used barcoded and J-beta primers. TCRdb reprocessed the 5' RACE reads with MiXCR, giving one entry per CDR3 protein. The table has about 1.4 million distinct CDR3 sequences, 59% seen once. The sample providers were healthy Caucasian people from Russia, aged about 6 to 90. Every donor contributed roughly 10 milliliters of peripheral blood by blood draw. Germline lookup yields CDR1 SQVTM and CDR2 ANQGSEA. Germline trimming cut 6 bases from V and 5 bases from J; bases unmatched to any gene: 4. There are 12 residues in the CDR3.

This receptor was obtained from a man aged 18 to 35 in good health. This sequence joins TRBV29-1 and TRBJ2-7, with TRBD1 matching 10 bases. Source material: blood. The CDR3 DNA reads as TGCAGCGTGGGGACAGGGGACCACGAGCAGTACTTC. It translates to CSVGTGDHEQYF.